The rows below give T cell receptor beta chains drawn from one sample of a study of shared clonotypes between healthy human individuals. Libraries were prepared by immunoSEQ multiplex PCR; TCRdb keeps only in-frame clonotypes and omits some of them. There are some 2 million clones in the sample; about 95% occur only once, and 0.9% to 1.3% lies in the top ten. Sequenced input: naive CD8+ T cells sorted from blood. These receptors came from a man younger than 35 in good health. CDR3s include the opening cysteine and the closing phenylalanine or tryptophan. Each record gives: J gene, clone size, D gene, V gene, CDR3 protein, CDR3 DNA. A D gene is named only where the DNA matches it firmly. Not all rows give a size; the values are once, few, many and, for expanded clones, a class.

TRBJ2-1 once . TRBV10-2 CASIAEPSSYNEQFF TGCGCCAGCATCGCGGAGCCGAGCTCCTACAATGAGCAGTTCTTC
TRBJ1-2 . . TRBV25-1 CASSEFGDYGYTF TGTGCCAGCAGTGAATTTGGAGACTATGGCTACACCTTC
TRBJ2-1 . . TRBV4-3 CASSQRERYNEQFF TGCGCCAGCAGCCAACGGGAGCGTTACAATGAGCAGTTCTTC
TRBJ1-2 once . TRBV9 CASSVDRVTNYGYTF TGTGCCAGCAGCGTAGACAGGGTCACTAACTATGGCTACACCTTC
TRBJ1-4 . TRBD1 TRBV9 CASSYLSQGALFF TGTGCCAGCAGCTACTTAAGTCAGGGGGCTCTGTTTTTT
TRBJ2-6 . . TRBV6-5 CASTTGANVLTF TGTGCCAGCACTACCGGGGCCAACGTCCTGACTTTC
TRBJ2-2 . TRBD2 TRBV9 CASTLAGGPTGELFF TGTGCCAGCACCCTGGCGGGGGGGCCGACCGGGGAGCTGTTTTTT
TRBJ2-7 . . TRBV29-1 CSVRGGFEQYF TGCAGCGTCAGAGGGGGGTTCGAGCAGTACTTC
TRBJ2-1 . TRBD1 TRBV6-4 CASSSGTGPYNEQFF TGTGCCAGCAGTTCCGGGACAGGCCCCTACAATGAGCAGTTCTTC
TRBJ2-1 . TRBD2 TRBV2 CASSLAGAADEQFF TGTGCCAGCAGTTTAGCGGGAGCGGCGGATGAGCAGTTCTTC
TRBJ2-3 . . TRBV6-6 CASRSGADTQYF TGTGCCAGCAGATCAGGTGCAGATACGCAGTATTTT
TRBJ2-2 . . TRBV7-9 CASSFSPSNTGELFF TGTGCCAGCAGCTTTAGCCCTTCAAACACCGGGGAGCTGTTTTTT
TRBJ2-1 . TRBD2 TRBV6-5 CAATPGLRHNEQFF TGTGCCGCCACCCCGGGACTACGGCACAATGAGCAGTTCTTC
TRBJ2-1 . . TRBV9 CASSAGAPRNEQFF TGTGCCAGCAGCGCCGGGGCCCCTAGAAATGAGCAGTTCTTC
TRBJ2-3 . TRBD2 TRBV4-1 CASGSGGAAGTQYF TGCGCCAGCGGTAGCGGGGGGGCCGCTGGGACGCAGTATTTT
TRBJ2-2 . TRBD2 TRBV5-1 CASSLVPSGGGTGELFF TGCGCCAGCAGCTTGGTTCCTAGCGGGGGCGGCACCGGGGAGCTGTTTTTT
TRBJ1-3 . . TRBV10-3 CAIKMEADPSGNTIYF TGTGCCATCAAAATGGAAGCGGATCCCTCTGGAAACACCATATATTTT
TRBJ1-2 . TRBD1 TRBV7-6 CASSAETGGSNGYTF TGTGCCAGCAGCGCCGAGACAGGGGGCTCGAATGGCTACACCTTC
TRBJ2-2 . . TRBV9 CASSGSGTWDTGELFF TGTGCCAGCAGCGGCTCCGGGACATGGGACACCGGGGAGCTGTTTTTT
TRBJ2-7 once . TRBV15 CATSTGTEQYF TGTGCCACCAGCACTGGGACGGAGCAGTACTTC
TRBJ2-1 once TRBD2 TRBV28 CASSSSREGSYNEQFF TGTGCCAGCAGTTCCTCCAGGGAGGGATCCTACAATGAGCAGTTCTTC
TRBJ1-5 . . TRBV6-1 CASSEWELGQYQPQHF TGTGCCAGCAGTGAATGGGAACTGGGTCAGTATCAGCCCCAGCATTTT
TRBJ2-7 . TRBD1 TRBV10-3 CAISPTGGDEQYF TGTGCCATCAGTCCGACAGGGGGCGACGAGCAGTACTTC
TRBJ2-3 . . TRBV7-2 CASSLEGPGAPGDTQYF TGTGCCAGCAGCTTAGAGGGGCCGGGGGCCCCTGGAGATACGCAGTATTTT
TRBJ2-1 . TRBD2 TRBV19 CASSPSQRLAGPYNEQFF TGTGCCAGTAGTCCCTCTCAAAGACTAGCGGGACCGTACAATGAGCAGTTCTTC
TRBJ2-7 . . TRBV6-6 CASSYGVDEQYF TGTGCCAGCAGTTACGGGGTCGACGAGCAGTACTTC
TRBJ2-7 . . TRBV6-1 CASSEFEAAEQYF TGTGCCAGCAGTGAATTTGAGGCGGCCGAGCAGTACTTC
TRBJ1-4 . . TRBV7-6 CASSGNRGLGEKLFF TGTGCCAGCAGCGGTAACCGGGGGCTGGGTGAAAAACTGTTTTTT
TRBJ2-3 . TRBD2 TRBV7-9 CASSPSLAGRTSTDTQYF TGTGCCAGCAGCCCGTCACTAGCGGGGAGAACTAGCACAGATACGCAGTATTTT
TRBJ2-7 . TRBD2 TRBV5-3 CARSSSKSAIAGDSPYEQYF TGTGCCAGAAGCTCCTCCAAATCCGCGATAGCGGGAGATTCCCCCTACGAGCAGTACTTC
TRBJ2-3 . TRBD2 TRBV7-6 CASSSRLAPTDTQYF TGTGCCAGCAGCTCCCGACTAGCGCCTACAGATACGCAGTATTTT
TRBJ2-1 . . TRBV4-1 CASSQTGSSYNEQFF TGCGCCAGCAGCCAAACCGGGAGCTCCTACAATGAGCAGTTCTTC
TRBJ2-7 . . TRBV29-1 CSVDEAGSYEQYF TGCAGCGTTGACGAAGCAGGATCCTACGAGCAGTACTTC
TRBJ1-1 . . TRBV5-1 CASSLGPEAFF TGCGCCAGCAGCTTGGGCCCTGAAGCTTTCTTT
TRBJ1-1 . . TRBV7-9 CASSLGSGGTPEAFF TGTGCCAGCAGCTTAGGTTCTGGCGGGACCCCTGAAGCTTTCTTT
TRBJ2-7 . . TRBV27 CASSLYQGHYEQYF TGTGCCAGCAGTTTATATCAGGGGCACTACGAGCAGTACTTC
TRBJ2-7 . . TRBV4-1 CASSPYRGDHEQYF TGCGCCAGCAGCCCTTACCGAGGGGATCACGAGCAGTACTTC
TRBJ1-5 . . TRBV30 CAWSPGQSNQPQHF TGTGCCTGGAGCCCGGGACAAAGCAATCAGCCCCAGCATTTT
TRBJ1-1 . . TRBV7-9 CASSPSHGNTEAFF TGTGCCAGCAGCCCCTCACACGGGAACACTGAAGCTTTCTTT
TRBJ1-6 . . TRBV6-4 CASSDGERTGNSPLHF TGTGCCAGCAGTGATGGCGAGCGAACGGGAAATTCACCCCTCCACTTT
TRBJ2-7 . . TRBV5-4 CASSPISGSYEQYF TGTGCCAGCAGCCCAATTAGCGGCTCCTACGAGCAGTACTTC
TRBJ2-7 . . TRBV27 CASSLSRGVGRDYEQYF TGTGCCAGCAGTTTATCGAGAGGTGTAGGACGGGACTACGAGCAGTACTTC
TRBJ1-1 . TRBD1 TRBV28 CASRGGEAFF TGTGCCAGCCGAGGGGGCGAAGCTTTCTTT
TRBJ1-5 . . TRBV5-6 CASSLGGAASNQPQHF TGTGCCAGCAGCTTGGGCGGGGCAGCTAGCAATCAGCCCCAGCATTTT
TRBJ2-7 . . TRBV2 CASSPPGHLPYEQYF TGTGCCAGCAGTCCTCCGGGACACCTTCCTTACGAGCAGTACTTC
TRBJ2-7 . TRBD1 TRBV7-9 CASSGQTGSYEQYF TGTGCCAGCAGCGGGCAGACAGGGTCCTACGAGCAGTACTTC
TRBJ1-2 few . TRBV19 CASSKDVYGYTF TGTGCCAGTAGTAAGGACGTCTATGGCTACACCTTC
TRBJ2-6 . . TRBV19 CASSIGVPSGANVLTF TGTGCCAGTAGTATTGGAGTTCCCTCTGGGGCCAACGTCCTGACTTTC
TRBJ2-1 . TRBD2 TRBV27 CASSLGGAGEQFF TGTGCCAGCAGCCTGGGAGGGGCCGGTGAGCAGTTCTTC
TRBJ2-7 . . TRBV2 CASRIPVLLPYEQYF TGTGCCAGCAGGATCCCGGTGCTGTTGCCCTACGAGCAGTACTTC
TRBJ1-1 . TRBD1 TRBV9 CASSRGGTNTEAFF TGTGCCAGCAGCCGAGGGGGCACGAACACTGAAGCTTTCTTT
TRBJ1-1 . TRBD1 TRBV9 CASSVNIAGTANTEAFF TGTGCCAGCAGCGTAAATATCGCCGGGACAGCGAACACTGAAGCTTTCTTT